This T cell receptor beta chain was documented in a study of T-cell reconstitution after alpha-beta-depleted transplantation in children. Notes on the study in general: Reportedly, only several hundred clones from non-depleted graft cells drove alpha-beta T-cell counts at about two months. Newly produced T cells mostly provided counts and TCRbeta diversity after one year, as hyperexpanded clones declined.

With 3 bases clipped from V and 3 bases from J, the junction kept 6 bases outside the gene matches. The CDR3 runs 15 residues. This clonotype was seen repeatedly, ten times or more. Its cognate antigen is unknown. As it was prepared, the TCRbeta library received unique molecular identifiers. TCRdb itself ran the PCR reads through MiXCR, one entry per CDR3 protein. The sample carries around 960,000 distinct CDR3 sequences, about 29% recorded once. The TCR was taken from a boy younger than two who had a stem cell transplant for SCID, so the T cells may come from the graft donor. V gene TRBV12-3 or TRBV12-4 combines with J gene TRBJ2-7; 9 nucleotides agree with TRBD1. The sequences come from PBMCs, mostly from graft donor cells, collected 360 days after TCRalphabeta/CD19-depleted stem cell transplant. The CDR3 DNA reads as TGTGCCAGCAGTTTTCTGGACAGGGGTGGCTACGAGCAGTACTTC. Protein product: CASSFLDRGGYEQYF.